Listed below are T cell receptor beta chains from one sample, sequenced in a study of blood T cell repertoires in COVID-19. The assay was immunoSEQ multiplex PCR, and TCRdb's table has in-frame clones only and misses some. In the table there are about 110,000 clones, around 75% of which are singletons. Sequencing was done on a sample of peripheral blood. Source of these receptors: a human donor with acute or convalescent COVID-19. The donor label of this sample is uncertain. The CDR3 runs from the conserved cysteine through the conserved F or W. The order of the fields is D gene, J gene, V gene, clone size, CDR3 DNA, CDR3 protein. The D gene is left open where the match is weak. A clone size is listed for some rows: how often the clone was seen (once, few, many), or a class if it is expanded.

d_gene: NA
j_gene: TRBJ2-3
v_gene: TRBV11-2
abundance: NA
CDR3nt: TGTGCCAGCAGCACAGCACCCTCTAGCAGAGGACCAGATACGCAGTATTTT
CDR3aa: CASSTAPSSRGPDTQYF

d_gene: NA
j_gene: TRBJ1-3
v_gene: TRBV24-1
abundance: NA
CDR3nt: TGTGCCACCAGTGATTCTCGGCGGGGCATGCCTGGAAACACCATATATTTT
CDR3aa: CATSDSRRGMPGNTIYF

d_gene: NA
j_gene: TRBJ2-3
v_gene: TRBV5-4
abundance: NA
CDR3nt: TGTGCCAGTCAAGAACAAGTCACAGATACGCAGTATTTT
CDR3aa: CASQEQVTDTQYF

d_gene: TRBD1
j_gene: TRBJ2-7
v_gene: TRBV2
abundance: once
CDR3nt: TGTGCCAGCTGTTACAGGGGAGCCTACGAGCAGTACTTC
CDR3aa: CASCYRGAYEQYF

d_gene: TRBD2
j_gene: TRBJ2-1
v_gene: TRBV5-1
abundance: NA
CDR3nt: TGCGCCAGCAGCGCCGGGACTAGCGGGGACTACAATGAGCAGTTCTTC
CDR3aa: CASSAGTSGDYNEQFF

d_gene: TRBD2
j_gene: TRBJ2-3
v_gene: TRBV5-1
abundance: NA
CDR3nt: TGCGCCAGCAGCTTGGGACTAGCGGGGGGTCCCACAGATACGCAGTATTTT
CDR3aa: CASSLGLAGGPTDTQYF

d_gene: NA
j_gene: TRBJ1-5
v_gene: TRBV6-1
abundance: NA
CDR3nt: TGTGCCAGCAGTGAAACGGAGAATCAGCCCCAGCATTTT
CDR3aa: CASSETENQPQHF

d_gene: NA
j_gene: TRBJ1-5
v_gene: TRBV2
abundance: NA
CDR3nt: TGTGCCAGCAGAAGACGGGGTGAGGGCAATCAGCCCCAGCATTTT
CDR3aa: CASRRRGEGNQPQHF

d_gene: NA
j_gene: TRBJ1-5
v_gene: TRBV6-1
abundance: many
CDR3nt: TGTGCCAGCAGTGAACTGGGGGGAAGCAATCAGCCCCAGCATTTT
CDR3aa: CASSELGGSNQPQHF

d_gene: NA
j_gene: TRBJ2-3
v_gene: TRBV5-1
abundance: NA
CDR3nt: TGCGCCAGCTGCGGTCAAACGGGCAGGGACACAGATACGCAGTATTTT
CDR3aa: CASCGQTGRDTDTQYF

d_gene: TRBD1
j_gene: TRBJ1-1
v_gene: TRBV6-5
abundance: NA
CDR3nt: TGTGCCAGCAGGGGACAGGGTACAGCTTTCTTT
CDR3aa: CASRGQGTAFF

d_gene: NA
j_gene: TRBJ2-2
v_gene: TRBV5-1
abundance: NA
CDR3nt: TGCGCCAGCAGCCCCAGGGGAGCGGACACCGGGGAGCTGTTTTTT
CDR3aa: CASSPRGADTGELFF

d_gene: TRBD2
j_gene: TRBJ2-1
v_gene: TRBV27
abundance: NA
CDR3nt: TGTGCCAGCAGTAGATTAGCGGGGGTCGCCTACAATGAGCAGTTCTTC
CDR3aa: CASSRLAGVAYNEQFF

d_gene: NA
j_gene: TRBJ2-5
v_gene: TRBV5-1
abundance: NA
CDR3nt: TGCGCCAGCAGCCGAGACAGGACCCAAGAGACCCAGTACTTC
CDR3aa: CASSRDRTQETQYF

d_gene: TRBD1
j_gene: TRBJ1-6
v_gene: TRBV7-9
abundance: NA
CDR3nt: TGTGCCAGCAGCGAGGGGGACAGCTCTAATTCACCCCTCCACTTT
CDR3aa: CASSEGDSSNSPLHF

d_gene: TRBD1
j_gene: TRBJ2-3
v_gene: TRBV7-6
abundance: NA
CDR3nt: TGTGCCAGCAGCTCGGGACAGATTAGCACAGATACGCAGTATTTT
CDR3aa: CASSSGQISTDTQYF

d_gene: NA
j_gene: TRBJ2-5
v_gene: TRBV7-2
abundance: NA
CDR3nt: TGTGCCAGCAGCTTAATGCTAGCACAAGAGACCCAGTACTTC
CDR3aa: CASSLMLAQETQYF

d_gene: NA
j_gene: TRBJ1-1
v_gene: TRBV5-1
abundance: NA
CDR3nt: TGCGCCAGCAGCTTGGCGCCAGGGTACACTGAAGCTTTCTTT
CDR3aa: CASSLAPGYTEAFF

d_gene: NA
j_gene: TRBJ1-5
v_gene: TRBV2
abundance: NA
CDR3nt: TGTGCCAGCAGTGAAAGTCTACAGGGCCGAGGGCCCCAGCATTTT
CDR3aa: CASSESLQGRGPQHF

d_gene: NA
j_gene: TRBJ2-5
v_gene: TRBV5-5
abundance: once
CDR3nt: TGTGCCAGCAGCCTAGCTTTAACAGGGCTGCAAGAGACCCAGTACTTC
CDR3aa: CASSLALTGLQETQYF

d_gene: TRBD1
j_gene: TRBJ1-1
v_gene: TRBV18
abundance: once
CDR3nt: TGTGCCAGCTCACGTGACAGGGGTCATACTGAAGCTTTCTTT
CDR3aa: CASSRDRGHTEAFF

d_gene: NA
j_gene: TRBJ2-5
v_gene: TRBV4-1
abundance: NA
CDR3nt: TGCGCCAGCAGCCAAGGCGAGTCCCAAGAGACCCAGTACTTC
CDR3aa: CASSQGESQETQYF

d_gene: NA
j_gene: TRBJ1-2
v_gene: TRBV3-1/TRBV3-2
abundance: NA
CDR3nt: TGTGCCAGCAGCCGCGGGGGCCTTGGGGGCTACACCTTC
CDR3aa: CASSRGGLGGYTF

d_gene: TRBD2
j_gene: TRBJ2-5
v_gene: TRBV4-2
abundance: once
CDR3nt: TGTGCCAGCAGCCAACCTACTAGCGGGGGGGCCTGGGAGACCCAGTACTTC
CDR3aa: CASSQPTSGGAWETQYF

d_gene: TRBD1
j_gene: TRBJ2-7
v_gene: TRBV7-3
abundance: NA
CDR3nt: TGTGCCAACGGGACAGGGGGTTGCTACGAGCAGTACTTC
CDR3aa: CANGTGGCYEQYF

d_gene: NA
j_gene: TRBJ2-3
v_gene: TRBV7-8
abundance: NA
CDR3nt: TGTGCCAGCAGCTTAGTTAGGGGCCAAAGCACAGATACGCAGTATTTT
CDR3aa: CASSLVRGQSTDTQYF

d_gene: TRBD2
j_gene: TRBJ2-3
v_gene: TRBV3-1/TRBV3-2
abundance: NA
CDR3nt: TGTGCCAGCAGCCAACAGACTAGCGGGATCCGGGGAGATACGCAGTATTTT
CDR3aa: CASSQQTSGIRGDTQYF

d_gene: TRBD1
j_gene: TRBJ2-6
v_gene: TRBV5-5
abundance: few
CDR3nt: TGTGCCAGCAGCCAGGGACAGGTCCTCTCTGGGGCCAACGTCCTGACTTTC
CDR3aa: CASSQGQVLSGANVLTF

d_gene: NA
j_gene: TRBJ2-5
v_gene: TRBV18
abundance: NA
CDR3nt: TGTGCCAGCTCGCTGGGGAGCTCTCAAGAGACCCAGTACTTC
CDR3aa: CASSLGSSQETQYF

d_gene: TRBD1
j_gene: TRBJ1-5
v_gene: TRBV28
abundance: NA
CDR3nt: TGTGCCAGCAGTCTACTTGGACAGGGGAGGCAGCCCCAGCATTTT
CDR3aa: CASSLLGQGRQPQHF

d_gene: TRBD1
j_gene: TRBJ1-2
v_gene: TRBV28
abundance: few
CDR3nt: TGTGCCAGCAGTCTCTCGGGACAGGGGGCATGGGGCTACACCTTC
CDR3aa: CASSLSGQGAWGYTF

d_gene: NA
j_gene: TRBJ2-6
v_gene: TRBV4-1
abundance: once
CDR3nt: TGCGCCAGCAGCGGGGTGCGGGCTTCAGCTGGGGCCAACGTCCTGACTTTC
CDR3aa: CASSGVRASAGANVLTF

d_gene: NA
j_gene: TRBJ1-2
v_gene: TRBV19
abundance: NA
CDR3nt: TGTGCCAGTAGTACCCGACAGGACCCTTTAAAAGGCTACACCTTC
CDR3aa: CASSTRQDPLKGYTF

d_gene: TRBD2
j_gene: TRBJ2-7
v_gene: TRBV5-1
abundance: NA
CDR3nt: TGCGCCAGCAGCTTGGCCGGGGGGGCGCGCTCCTACGAGCAGTACTTC
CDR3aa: CASSLAGGARSYEQYF

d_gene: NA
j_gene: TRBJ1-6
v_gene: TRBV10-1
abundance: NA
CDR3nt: TGCGCCAGCAGCCTACGCGGGAATTCACCCCTCCACTTT
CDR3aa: CASSLRGNSPLHF

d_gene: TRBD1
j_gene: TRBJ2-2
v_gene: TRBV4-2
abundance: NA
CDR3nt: TGTGCCAGCAGCCAAGTCCACGCGAACAGGGGTGCGACCGGGGAGCTGTTTTTT
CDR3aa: CASSQVHANRGATGELFF

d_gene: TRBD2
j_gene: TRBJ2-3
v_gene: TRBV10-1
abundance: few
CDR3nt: TGCGCCAGCAGTGGGCGGACTAGCGGGGGGCTAGATACGCAGTATTTT
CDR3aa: CASSGRTSGGLDTQYF

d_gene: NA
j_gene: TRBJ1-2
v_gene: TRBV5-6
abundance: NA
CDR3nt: TGTGCCAGCAGCCCACAGACAGGTGGTGGAGGCTACACCTTC
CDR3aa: CASSPQTGGGGYTF

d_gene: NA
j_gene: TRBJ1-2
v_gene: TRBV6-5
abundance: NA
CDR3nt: TGTGCCAGCCAAAGCAGGAATTTCTATGGCTACACCTTC
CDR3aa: CASQSRNFYGYTF

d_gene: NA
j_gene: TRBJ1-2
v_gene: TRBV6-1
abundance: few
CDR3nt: TGTGCCAGCAGTGACCAGGGAAGAGTAGTCTATGGCTACACCTTC
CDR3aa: CASSDQGRVVYGYTF

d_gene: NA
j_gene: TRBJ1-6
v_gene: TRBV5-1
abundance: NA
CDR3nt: TGCGCCAGCAGCTTAGGGGGTATAGATTCACCCCTCCACTTT
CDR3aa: CASSLGGIDSPLHF

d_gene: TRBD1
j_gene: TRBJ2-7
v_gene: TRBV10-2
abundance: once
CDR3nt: TGCGCCAGCAGTACCGGGACAGGGGGCTACGAGCAGTACTTC
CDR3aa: CASSTGTGGYEQYF

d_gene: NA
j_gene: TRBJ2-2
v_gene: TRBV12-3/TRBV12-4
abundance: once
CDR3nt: TGTGCCAGCAGGGGGCGCGGCACCGGGGAGCTGTTTTTT
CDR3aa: CASRGRGTGELFF

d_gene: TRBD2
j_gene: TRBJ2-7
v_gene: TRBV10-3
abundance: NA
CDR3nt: TGTGCCATCAGTCCCGGGACTACGAGCTCCTACGAGCAGTACTTC
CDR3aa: CAISPGTTSSYEQYF

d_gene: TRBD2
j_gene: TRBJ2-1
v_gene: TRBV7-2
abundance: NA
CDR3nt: TGTGCCAGCAGCTTAAAAGCAGGGAGGGATGAGCAGTTCTTC
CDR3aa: CASSLKAGRDEQFF

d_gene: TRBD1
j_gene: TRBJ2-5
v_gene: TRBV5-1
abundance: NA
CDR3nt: TGCGCCAGCAGATCCGGGACAGGCTCGCAAGAGACCCAGTACTTC
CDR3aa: CASRSGTGSQETQYF

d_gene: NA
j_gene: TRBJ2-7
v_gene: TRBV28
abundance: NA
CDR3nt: TGTGCCAGCAGTTTACCCGTAGGACATGCCGACGAGCAGTACTTC
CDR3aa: CASSLPVGHADEQYF

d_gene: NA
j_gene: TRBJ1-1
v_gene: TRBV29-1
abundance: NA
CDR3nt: TGCAGCGTTGTGGTCGGGTTTGCCACTGAAGCTTTCTTT
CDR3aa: CSVVVGFATEAFF

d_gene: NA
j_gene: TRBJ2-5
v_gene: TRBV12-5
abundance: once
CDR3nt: TGTGCTAGCACCCCGGGGATCGAGACCCAGTACTTC
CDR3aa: CASTPGIETQYF

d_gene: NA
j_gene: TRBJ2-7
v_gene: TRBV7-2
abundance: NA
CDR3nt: TGTGCCAGCAGCCTATGGACTGCGACCTACGAGCAGTACTTC
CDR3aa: CASSLWTATYEQYF

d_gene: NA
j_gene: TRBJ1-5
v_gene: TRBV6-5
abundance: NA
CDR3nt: TGTGCCAGCAGACCCGAAGCTCTGCAGGGTCAGCCCCAGCATTTT
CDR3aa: CASRPEALQGQPQHF

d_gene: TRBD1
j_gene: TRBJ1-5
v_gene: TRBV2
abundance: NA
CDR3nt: TGTGCCAGCACCAAAGGACAGGGAAGGCAGCCCCAGCATTTT
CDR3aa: CASTKGQGRQPQHF

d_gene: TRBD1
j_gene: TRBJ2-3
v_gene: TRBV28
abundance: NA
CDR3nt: TGTGCCAGCAGGAAACAGGGGGACTCGATTACGCAGTATTTT
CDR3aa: CASRKQGDSITQYF

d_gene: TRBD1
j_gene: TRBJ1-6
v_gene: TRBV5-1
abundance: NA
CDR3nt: TGCGCCAGCAGCGGGCAGGACAGGGTGAACTCACCCCTCCACTTT
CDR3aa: CASSGQDRVNSPLHF

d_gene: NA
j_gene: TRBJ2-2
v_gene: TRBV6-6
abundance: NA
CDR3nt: TGTGCCAGCAGTTACCTCCGGGGGTCCGGGGAGCTGTTTTTT
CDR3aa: CASSYLRGSGELFF

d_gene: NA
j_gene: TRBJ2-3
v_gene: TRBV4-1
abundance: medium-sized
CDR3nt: TGCGCCAGCAGCCAAGGAAGGACTTCCAGCACAGATACGCAGTATTTT
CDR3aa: CASSQGRTSSTDTQYF

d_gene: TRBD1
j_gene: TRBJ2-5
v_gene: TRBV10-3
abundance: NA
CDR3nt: TGTGCCATCAGTGAGTCGTATATAGGGACAGCCGGTGGGGAGACCCAGTACTTC
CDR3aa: CAISESYIGTAGGETQYF